The 27 T cell receptor beta chains listed next were all sequenced from one sample in a study of early T cells in non-severe SARS-CoV-2 infection. TCRdb independently ran MiXCR on the 5' RACE reads; one entry per CDR3 protein. This repertoire shows some 98,000 distinct CDR3 sequences, approximately 11% found once; its top ten account for approximately 5.3%. Specimen: whole blood. These receptors originate from an adult who was a healthcare worker with PCR-confirmed SARS-CoV-2 infection or an uninfected control (not recorded which).

This clonotype showed up many times. The chain links TRBV12-3 or TRBV12-4 to TRBJ1-3; 7 bases map to TRBD1. The CDR3 is made up of 13 amino acids. The V segment lost 5 bases and the J segment 4 bases; nucleotides outside the gene matches: 2. In DNA form, the CDR3 reads TGTGCCAGCAGTCCGACAGGGGGAAACACCATATATTTT. It specifies CASSPTGGNTIYF.

Remarks on this clonotype: The junction does not match germline at one end; this may be a read error. This sequence joins TRBV27 and TRBJ1-2; 9 positions agree with TRBD1. Germline V gene lookup returns CDR1 MNHEY and CDR2 SMNVEV (reference sequence). The CDR3 sequence is 14 residues long. CDR3: CANSEQGARYGYTF. Here the CDR3 DNA reads TGTGCCAACAGTGAACAGGGGGCGCGGTATGGCTACACCTTC.

This clonotype occurred a few times. The V gene is TRBV2, the J gene TRBJ1-1; TRBD1 agrees at 9 bases. V was clipped by 5 bases and J by 2 bases; unmatched bases: 6. Germline CDR1 and CDR2: SNHLY and FYNNEI. The CDR3 spans 15 residues. The CDR3 DNA sequence: TGTGCCAGCAGTAAAACAGGGGGCGCAAACACTGAAGCTTTCTTT. This codes for CASSKTGGANTEAFF.

The sample holds a few counts of this clonotype. The CDR3 DNA reads TGTGCCAGCAGGTCGACAGGGACTGGGGCCAACGTCCTGACTTTC. This encodes CASRSTGTGANVLTF. V usage is TRBV6-5 and J usage is TRBJ2-6; 7 bases fit TRBD1. From germline, CDR1 is MNHEY and CDR2 SVGAGI. V lost 6 bases and J lost 2; bases outside the gene matches: 4. This CDR3 contains 15 residues.

The chain couples TRBV4-1 to TRBJ2-5; 7 nucleotides align to TRBD2. The CDR3 runs to 18 residues. J was trimmed by 5 bases and V by 1 base; bases with no gene match: 16. Germline-derived CDR1 and CDR2 are MGHRA and YSYEKL. In nucleotides, the CDR3 is TGCGCCAGCAGCCAAGTTAATTTAGGGTGGACCGGGGGGGAGACCCAGTACTTC. Protein: CASSQVNLGWTGGETQYF.

The chain recombines TRBV6-1 with TRBJ1-1; no clear D. CDR3 length: 14 residues. CDR1 is MNHNS and CDR2 is SASEGT in the germline V gene. The V end lost 2 bases, the J end lost 9 bases, and 16 bases lay between the germline ends. CDR3 protein: CASSEMEGRLKAFF. As DNA, the CDR3 is TGTGCCAGCAGTGAAATGGAAGGCAGACTTAAAGCTTTCTTT.

CDR3 nucleotide sequence: TGCAGTACCCCTCAAAGCGGCACTGAAGCTTTCTTT. Translated, it gives CSTPQSGTEAFF. The chain uses TRBV20-1 and TRBJ1-1; D gene unclear. The CDR3 has 12 amino acids. The germline V and J ends were trimmed by 8 bases and 4 bases, with 14 bases remaining between them. CDR1 and CDR2 from the germline V gene are DFQATT and SNEGSKA (reference sequence).

This clonotype was recorded a few times. The J gene is TRBJ2-1, the V gene TRBV30; 9 bases agree with TRBD1. CDR1 GTSNPN and CDR2 SVGIG come from the germline V gene (reference sequence). V lost 6 bases, J lost 6 bases, and 9 bases stayed unmatched. The CDR3 runs 14 residues. For the CDR3, the DNA is TGTGCCTGTAACAGGGGGCTATGGAGCAATGAGCAGTTCTTC. Its translation is CACNRGLWSNEQFF.

This clonotype was seen a few times. The chain employs TRBV28 and TRBJ1-5; possibly TRBD1 for D (6 bases). CDR1 MDHEN and CDR2 SYDVKM come from the germline V gene. The CDR3 covers 18 residues. V was trimmed by 3 bases and J by 3 bases, leaving 21 bases between them. The DNA for the CDR3 is TGTGCCAGCAGTTTCCCAGGGATTGGGGGCTCTAACAATCAGCCCCAGCATTTT. Protein: CASSFPGIGGSNNQPQHF.

This clonotype was detected a few times. The chain joins TRBV28 to TRBJ1-1; no firm D call. Trimming took 3 bases from V and 4 from J, leaving 6 bases between them. Germline V gene lookup returns CDR1 MDHEN and CDR2 SYDVKM. The CDR3 length is 12 residues. This CDR3 reads CASSFAGTEAFF. The CDR3 DNA is TGTGCCAGCAGTTTTGCAGGCACTGAAGCTTTCTTT.

This clonotype was observed many times. J is TRBJ2-5 and V is TRBV4-1; the match to TRBD2 covers 7 bases. The V gene's germline CDR1 is MGHRA and CDR2 YSYEKL. CDR3 length equals 16 residues. In DNA, the CDR3 is TGCGTAAGCAGCCAAGAGCGGGGCCCCGGTTTCGAGACCCAGTACTTC. Translating gives CVSSQERGPGFETQYF.

In this sample, this clonotype turned up many times. The chain employs TRBV6-1 and TRBJ2-3, with a weak D call TRBD1 (6 bases). V was trimmed by 4 bases and J by 6 bases, leaving 11 bases between them. CDR1 is MNHNS and CDR2 is SASEGT in the germline V gene. The CDR3 contains 13 residues. CDR3 in DNA: TGTGCCAGCAGTGTTTACAGGGTGGATACGCAGTATTTT. Residues: CASSVYRVDTQYF.

This clonotype occurred a few times. The chain links TRBV28 to TRBJ2-1; D is perhaps TRBD1 (5 bases). CDR1 and CDR2 from the germline V gene are MDHEN and SYDVKM. With 3 bases removed from V and 5 bases from J, the gap between germline ends came to 8 bases. This CDR3 has 13 amino acids. The CDR3 DNA is TGTGCCAGCAGTTTTTTACAGGACAATGAGCAGTTCTTC. This codes for CASSFLQDNEQFF.

In this sample, this clonotype turned up a few times. The V gene is TRBV6-5, the J gene TRBJ2-1; 12 nucleotides line up with TRBD2. CDR1 is MNHEY, CDR2 SVGAGI, per germline. The J segment lost 7 bases and the V segment lost 2 bases, leaving 6 bases of the junction unmatched. The CDR3 extends over 16 amino acids. The CDR3: CASSYLASGRGNEQFF. The CDR3 DNA reads as TGTGCCAGCAGTTACCTGGCTAGCGGGAGGGGGAATGAGCAGTTCTTC.

This clonotype was detected ten times or more. V and J are TRBV7-9 and TRBJ1-1, with a weak D call TRBD1 (6 bases). V shed 4 bases and J shed 3 bases, with 15 bases lying between them. This CDR3 has 15 residues. The V gene's germline CDR1 is SEHNR and CDR2 FQNEAQ (reference sequence). This CDR3 reads CASSSYRVSDTEAFF. CDR3 nucleotides: TGTGCCAGCAGCTCATACAGGGTCTCGGACACTGAAGCTTTCTTT.

In this sample, this clonotype turned up many times. The J gene is TRBJ1-2, the V gene TRBV4-2; 7 bases fit TRBD1. Germline CDR1 is LGHNA and CDR2 is YNFKEQ. This CDR3 has 16 residues. V trimming: 0 bases; J trimming: 4 bases; junction bases outside the gene matches: 8. CDR3 sequence reads: CASSQDLAPGGYGYTF. CDR3 bases: TGTGCCAGCAGCCAAGATCTAGCCCCAGGGGGCTATGGCTACACCTTC.

V gene TRBV30 combines with J gene TRBJ2-3; D is unresolved. V lost 0 bases, J lost 8 bases, and 6 bases lay in between. CDR3 length equals 11 residues. Germline V gene data show CDR1 as GTSNPN and CDR2 as SVGIG (reference sequence). The CDR3 DNA is TGTGCCTGGAGTGTACCCCGTACGCAGTATTTT. Residues: CAWSVPRTQYF.

The genes are TRBV7-9 and TRBJ1-4; possibly TRBD1 for D (6 bases). The CDR3 extends over 14 amino acids. Per germline, CDR1 SEHNR and CDR2 FQNEAQ (reference sequence). Trimming took off 2 bases at V and 7 bases at J, with 11 bases between the two ends. CDR3 protein: CASSLRGGSEKLFF. The CDR3 bases are TGTGCCAGCAGCTTAAGAGGGGGGAGTGAAAAACTGTTTTTT.

This clonotype was found many times. The genes are TRBV5-1 and TRBJ2-6; 8 positions agree with TRBD1. CDR1 is SGHRS and CDR2 is YFSETQ in the germline V gene. The CDR3 consists of 17 residues. V dropped 3 bases and J dropped 0; count of bases not matched to a gene: 5. The CDR3 region is CASSWGTGHSGANVLTF. The CDR3 bases are TGCGCCAGCAGCTGGGGGACAGGCCACTCTGGGGCCAACGTCCTGACTTTC. Supplemented by reference TRBV5-1 and TRBJ2-6, the full variable domain reads KAGVTQTPRYLIKTRGQQVTLSCSPISGHRSVSWYQQTPGQGLQFLFEYFSETQRNKGNFPGRFSGRQFSNSRSEMNVSTLELGDSALYLCASSWGTGHSGANVLTFGAGSRLTVL.

There are a few counts of this clonotype. The rearrangement links TRBV4-1 to TRBJ2-2; TRBD2 aligns across 8 bases. CDR1 and CDR2 from the germline V gene are MGHRA and YSYEKL. The trim removed 1 base at V and 4 bases at J, leaving 5 bases unmatched. This CDR3 contains 16 residues. The CDR3 reads CASSQVLAGPTGELFF. The CDR3 bases are TGCGCCAGCAGCCAAGTCCTAGCGGGCCCCACCGGGGAGCTGTTTTTT.

This clonotype was detected ten times or more. The chain employs TRBV7-9 and TRBJ2-2, with 9 nucleotides matching TRBD2. J gave up 0 bases and V 2 bases, and 4 bases lay outside the gene matches. This CDR3 has 17 amino acids. Germline CDR1 and CDR2: SEHNR and FQNEAQ (reference sequence). For the CDR3, the DNA is TGTGCCAGCAGCTTACCGAAGCGGGAGGCGAACACCGGGGAGCTGTTTTTT. Protein sequence: CASSLPKREANTGELFF.

This clonotype was observed many times. This chain uses TRBV12-3 or TRBV12-4 with TRBJ1-6; perhaps TRBD1 as D (6 bases). There are 14 residues in the CDR3. Deletions cut 3 bases from V and 15 bases from J, with 18 bases between. The CDR3 nucleotides are TGTGCCAGCAGTTTTCTCTCGACAGGTGGGGACCTCCACTTT. Its translation: CASSFLSTGGDLHF.

This clonotype showed up just a few times. The chain combines TRBV2 with TRBJ2-3; TRBD1 agrees at 7 bases. Germline CDR1 is SNHLY and CDR2 is FYNNEI. V lost 5 bases, J lost 2 bases, and 4 bases stayed unmatched. This CDR3 contains 14 residues. CDR3 loop: CASSRTGTTDTQYF. Written as DNA, the CDR3 is TGTGCCAGCAGTAGGACAGGAACCACAGATACGCAGTATTTT. Full variable domain (outside the CDR3, taken from reference TRBV2 and TRBJ2-3): EPEVTQTPSHQVTQMGQEVILRCVPISNHLYFYWYRQILGQKVEFLVSFYNNEISEKSEIFDDQFSVERPDGSNFTLKIRSTKLEDSAMYFCASSRTGTTDTQYFGPGTRLTVL.

J is TRBJ1-2 and V is TRBV20-1; D might be TRBD1 (5 bases). The CDR3 consists of 13 residues. Germline V gene sequence: CDR1 DFQATT, CDR2 SNEGSKA (reference sequence). Deletions cut 3 bases from V and 2 bases from J, with 10 bases between. In nucleotides, the CDR3 is TGCAGTGCTAGTGACAGTAAGAACTATGGCTACACCTTC. It is translated as CSASDSKNYGYTF.

In its sample, this clonotype was seen many times. The chain has TRBV19 and TRBJ1-5, with 8 nucleotides matching TRBD1. From germline, CDR1 is LNHDA and CDR2 SQIVND (reference sequence). J gave up 2 bases and V 5 bases, and 5 bases lay outside the gene matches. CDR3 length: 15 residues. The CDR3 here is CASSSDREGNQPQHF. In nucleotides, the CDR3 is TGTGCCAGTAGTTCGGACAGGGAGGGCAATCAGCCCCAGCATTTT.

The J gene is TRBJ1-4, the V gene TRBV5-1; D might be TRBD1 (5 bases). The CDR3 totals 15 residues. Trimming cost V 1 base and J 8 bases, with 15 bases left between them. CDR1 and CDR2 (germline): SGHRS, YFSETQ. CDR3 sequence reads: CASSLWAGQGEKLFF. The CDR3 nucleotides read TGCGCCAGCAGCTTGTGGGCAGGGCAAGGAGAAAAACTGTTTTTT.

This clonotype has at least ten counts. This chain links TRBV14 with TRBJ2-2, with 11 bases that match TRBD1. Trimming removed 1 base from V and 8 bases from J; junction bases left unmatched: 6. CDR1 and CDR2 from the germline V gene are SGHDN and FVKESK. The CDR3 consists of 16 residues. In DNA form, the CDR3 reads TGTGCCAGCAGCCAAGCCGGGACAGGGGGAAGAGGGGAGCTGTTTTTT. The encoded protein is CASSQAGTGGRGELFF.